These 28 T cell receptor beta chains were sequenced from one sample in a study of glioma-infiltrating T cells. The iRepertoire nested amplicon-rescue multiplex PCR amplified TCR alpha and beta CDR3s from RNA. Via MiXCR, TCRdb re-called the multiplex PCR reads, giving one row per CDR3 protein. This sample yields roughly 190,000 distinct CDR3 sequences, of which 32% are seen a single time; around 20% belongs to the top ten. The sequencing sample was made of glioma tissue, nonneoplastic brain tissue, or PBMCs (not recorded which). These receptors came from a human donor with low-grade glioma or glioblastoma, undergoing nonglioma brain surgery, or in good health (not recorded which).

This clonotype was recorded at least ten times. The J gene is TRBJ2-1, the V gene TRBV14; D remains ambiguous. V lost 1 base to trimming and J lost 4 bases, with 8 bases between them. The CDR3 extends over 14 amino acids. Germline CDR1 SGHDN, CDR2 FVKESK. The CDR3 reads CASSQAGSYNEQFF. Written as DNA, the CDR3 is TGTGCCAGCAGCCAAGCGGGCAGTTACAATGAGCAGTTCTTC. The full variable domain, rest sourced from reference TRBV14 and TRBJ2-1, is EAGVTQFPSHSVIEKGQTVTLRCDPISGHDNLYWYRRVMGKEIKFLLHFVKESKQDESGMPNNRFLAERTGGTYSTLKVQPAELEDSGVYFCASSQAGSYNEQFFGPGTRLTVL.

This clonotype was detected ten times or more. The CDR3 DNA reads as TGTGCCAGCAGTGCGGGACAGGGACGCGATCAGCCCCAGCATTTT. The encoded protein is CASSAGQGRDQPQHF. V usage is TRBV25-1 and J usage is TRBJ1-5; TRBD1 agrees at 9 bases. CDR1 is MGHDK and CDR2 is SYGVNS in the germline V gene. The CDR3 contains 15 residues. Unmatched junction bases numbered 6, after V lost 4 bases and J lost 5 bases.

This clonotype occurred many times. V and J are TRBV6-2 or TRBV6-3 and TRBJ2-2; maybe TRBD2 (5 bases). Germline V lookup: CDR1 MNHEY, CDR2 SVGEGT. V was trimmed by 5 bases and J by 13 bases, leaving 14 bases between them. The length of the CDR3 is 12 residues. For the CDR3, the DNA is TGTGCCAGCAGTCCCGGACTGAGAGGGCTGTTTTTT. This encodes CASSPGLRGLFF.

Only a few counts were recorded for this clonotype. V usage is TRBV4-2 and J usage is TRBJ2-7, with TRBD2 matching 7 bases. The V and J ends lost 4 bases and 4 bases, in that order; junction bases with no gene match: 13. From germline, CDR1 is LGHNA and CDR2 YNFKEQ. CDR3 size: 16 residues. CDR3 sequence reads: CASSPFLAADGYEQYF. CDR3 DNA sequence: TGTGCCAGCAGCCCGTTTCTAGCGGCTGACGGGTACGAGCAGTACTTC.

This chain's CDR3 is CASSQGAGNSAFF. Here the CDR3 DNA reads TGTGCCAGCAGCCAGGGCGCCGGGAATTCCGCTTTCTTT. The chain is built from TRBV3-1 and TRBJ1-1; D remains unclear. From germline, CDR1 is LGHDT and CDR2 YNNKEL (reference sequence). This CDR3 has 13 residues. V was clipped by 3 bases and J by 11 bases, with 16 bases between them.

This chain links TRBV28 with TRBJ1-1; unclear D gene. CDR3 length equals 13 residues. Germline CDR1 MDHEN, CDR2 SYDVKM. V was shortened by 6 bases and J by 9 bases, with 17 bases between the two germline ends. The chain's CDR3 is CASRRSLRTKAFF. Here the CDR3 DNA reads TGTGCCAGCAGAAGGTCCCTGAGGACTAAAGCTTTCTTT.

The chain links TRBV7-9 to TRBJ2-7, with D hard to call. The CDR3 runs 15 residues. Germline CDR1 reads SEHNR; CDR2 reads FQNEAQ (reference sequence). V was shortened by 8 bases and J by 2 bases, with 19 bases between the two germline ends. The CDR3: CASGSPQGPPYEQYF. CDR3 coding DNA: TGTGCCAGCGGCTCGCCCCAAGGTCCACCCTACGAGCAGTACTTC.

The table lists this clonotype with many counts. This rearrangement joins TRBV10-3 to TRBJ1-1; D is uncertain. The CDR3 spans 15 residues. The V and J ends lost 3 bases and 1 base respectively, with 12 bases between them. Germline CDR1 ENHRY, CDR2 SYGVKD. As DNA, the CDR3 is TGTGCCATCAGTGATTGGCTGGAAAAGAACACTGAAGCTTTCTTT. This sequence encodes CAISDWLEKNTEAFF.

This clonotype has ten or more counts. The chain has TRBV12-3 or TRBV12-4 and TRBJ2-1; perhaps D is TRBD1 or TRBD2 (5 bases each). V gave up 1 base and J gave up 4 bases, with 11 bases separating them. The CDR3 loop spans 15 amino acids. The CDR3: CASSLGGDSYNEQFF. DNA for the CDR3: TGTGCCAGCAGTTTAGGGGGAGACAGTTACAATGAGCAGTTCTTC.

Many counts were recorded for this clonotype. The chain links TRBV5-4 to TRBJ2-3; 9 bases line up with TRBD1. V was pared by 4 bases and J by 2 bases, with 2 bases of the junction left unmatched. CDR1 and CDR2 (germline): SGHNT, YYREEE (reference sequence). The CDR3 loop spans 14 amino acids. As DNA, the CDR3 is TGTGCCAGCAGCCAACAGGGGGCCACAGATACGCAGTATTTT. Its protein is CASSQQGATDTQYF.

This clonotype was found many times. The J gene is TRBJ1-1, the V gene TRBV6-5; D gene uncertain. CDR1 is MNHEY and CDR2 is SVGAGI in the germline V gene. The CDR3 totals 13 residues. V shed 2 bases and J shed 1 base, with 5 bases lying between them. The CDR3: CASSYVENTEAFF. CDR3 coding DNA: TGTGCCAGCAGTTACGTGGAGAACACTGAAGCTTTCTTT.

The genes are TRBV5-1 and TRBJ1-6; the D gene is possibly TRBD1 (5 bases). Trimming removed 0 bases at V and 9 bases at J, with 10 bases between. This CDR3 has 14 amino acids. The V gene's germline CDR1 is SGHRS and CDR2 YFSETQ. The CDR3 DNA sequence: TGCGCCAGCAGCTTGGCTGGGGGTGGTTCACCCCTCCACTTT. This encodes CASSLAGGGSPLHF.

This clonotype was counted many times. The CDR3 here is CASSYSQGSEQYF. CDR3 nucleotides: TGTGCCAGCAGTTACTCACAGGGAAGCGAGCAGTACTTC. The rearrangement joins TRBV6-5 to TRBJ2-7; D may be TRBD1 (6 bases). The CDR3 runs to 13 residues. Trimming removed 0 bases from V and 6 bases from J, with 9 bases in between. Looked up from germline, CDR1 is MNHEY and CDR2 is SVGAGI.

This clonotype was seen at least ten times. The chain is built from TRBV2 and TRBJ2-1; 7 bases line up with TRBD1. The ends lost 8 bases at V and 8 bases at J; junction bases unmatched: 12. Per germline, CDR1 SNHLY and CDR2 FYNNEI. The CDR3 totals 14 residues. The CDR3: CASVVTGDPYEQFF. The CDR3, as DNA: TGTGCCAGCGTTGTTACAGGGGATCCATATGAGCAGTTCTTC. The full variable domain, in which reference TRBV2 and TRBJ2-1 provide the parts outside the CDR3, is EPEVTQTPSHQVTQMGQEVILRCVPISNHLYFYWYRQILGQKVEFLVSFYNNEISEKSEIFDDQFSVERPDGSNFTLKIRSTKLEDSAMYFCASVVTGDPYEQFFGPGTRLTVL.

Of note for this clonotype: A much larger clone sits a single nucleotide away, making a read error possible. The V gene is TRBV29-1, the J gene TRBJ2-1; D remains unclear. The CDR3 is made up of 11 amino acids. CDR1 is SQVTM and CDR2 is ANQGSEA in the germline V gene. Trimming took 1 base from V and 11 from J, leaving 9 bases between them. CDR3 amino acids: CSVEVANQQFF. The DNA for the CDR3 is TGCAGCGTTGAAGTTGCGAATCAGCAGTTCTTC.

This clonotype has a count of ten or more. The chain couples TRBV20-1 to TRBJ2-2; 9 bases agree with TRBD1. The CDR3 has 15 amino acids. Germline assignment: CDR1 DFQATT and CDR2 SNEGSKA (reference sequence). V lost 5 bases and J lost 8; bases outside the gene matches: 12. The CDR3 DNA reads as TGCAGTGCTGAAATGGGACAGGGTTTTGGAGGGGAGCTGTTTTTT. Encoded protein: CSAEMGQGFGGELFF.

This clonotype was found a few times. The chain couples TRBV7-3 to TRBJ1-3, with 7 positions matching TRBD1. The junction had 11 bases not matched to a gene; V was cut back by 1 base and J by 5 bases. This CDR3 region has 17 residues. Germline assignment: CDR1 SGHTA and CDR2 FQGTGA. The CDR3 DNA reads TGTGCCAGCAGCTTAAGACTGGAACAGGGGAAGAGAAACACCATATATTTT. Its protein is CASSLRLEQGKRNTIYF.

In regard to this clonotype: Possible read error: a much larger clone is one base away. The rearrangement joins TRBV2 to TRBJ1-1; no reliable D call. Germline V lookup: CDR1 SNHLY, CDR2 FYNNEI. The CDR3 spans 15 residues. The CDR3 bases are TGTGCCAGCAGTGAAGATATTTTGGGGATTACTGAAGCTTTATTT. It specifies CASSEDILGITEALF.

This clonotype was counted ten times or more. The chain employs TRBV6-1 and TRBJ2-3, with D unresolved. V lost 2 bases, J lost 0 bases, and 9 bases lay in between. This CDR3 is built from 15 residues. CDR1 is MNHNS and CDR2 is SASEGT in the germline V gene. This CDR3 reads CASSESGSSTDTQYF. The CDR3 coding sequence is TGTGCCAGCAGTGAAAGTGGTAGCAGCACAGATACGCAGTATTTT.

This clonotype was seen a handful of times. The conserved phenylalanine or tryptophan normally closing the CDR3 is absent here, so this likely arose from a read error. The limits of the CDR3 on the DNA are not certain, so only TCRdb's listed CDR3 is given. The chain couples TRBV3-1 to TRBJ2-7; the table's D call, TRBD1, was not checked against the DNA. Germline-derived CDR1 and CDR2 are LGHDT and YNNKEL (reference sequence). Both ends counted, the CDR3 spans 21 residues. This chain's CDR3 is CASSQDYSATGEKAGGQPLYL.

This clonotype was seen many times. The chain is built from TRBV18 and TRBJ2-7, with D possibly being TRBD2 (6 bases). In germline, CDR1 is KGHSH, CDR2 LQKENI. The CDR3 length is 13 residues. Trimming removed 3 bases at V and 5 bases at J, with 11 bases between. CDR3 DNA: TGTGCCAGCTCACCCCGCGGGATGGACGAGCAGTACTTC. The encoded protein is CASSPRGMDEQYF.

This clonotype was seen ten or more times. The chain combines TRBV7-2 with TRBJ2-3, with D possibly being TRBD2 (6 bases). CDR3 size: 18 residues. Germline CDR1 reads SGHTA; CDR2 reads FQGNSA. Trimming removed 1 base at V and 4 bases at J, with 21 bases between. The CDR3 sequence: CASSLVMGFGLRADTQYF. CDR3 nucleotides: TGTGCCAGCAGCTTAGTGATGGGGTTCGGACTAAGAGCAGATACGCAGTATTTT.

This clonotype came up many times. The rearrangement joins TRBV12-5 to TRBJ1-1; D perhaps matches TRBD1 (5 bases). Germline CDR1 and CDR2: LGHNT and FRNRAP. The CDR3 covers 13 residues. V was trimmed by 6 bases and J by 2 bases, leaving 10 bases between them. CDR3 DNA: TGTGCTAGTGGGGTCAGGGATAACACTGAAGCTTTCTTT. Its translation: CASGVRDNTEAFF.

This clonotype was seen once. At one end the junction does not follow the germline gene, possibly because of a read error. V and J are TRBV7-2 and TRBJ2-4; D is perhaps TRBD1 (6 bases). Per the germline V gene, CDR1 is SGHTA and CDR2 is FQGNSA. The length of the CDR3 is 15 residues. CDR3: CASSRTLNRADIQHF. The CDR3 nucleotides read TGTGCCAGCAGCCGCACCTTGAACAGGGCGGACATTCAGCACTTC.

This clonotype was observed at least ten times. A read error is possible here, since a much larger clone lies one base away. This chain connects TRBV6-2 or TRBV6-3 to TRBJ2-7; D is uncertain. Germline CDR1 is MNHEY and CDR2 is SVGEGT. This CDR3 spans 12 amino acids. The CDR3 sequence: CASSQSSYERYF. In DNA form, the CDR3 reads TGTGCCAGCAGTCAAAGCTCCTACGAGCGGTACTTC.

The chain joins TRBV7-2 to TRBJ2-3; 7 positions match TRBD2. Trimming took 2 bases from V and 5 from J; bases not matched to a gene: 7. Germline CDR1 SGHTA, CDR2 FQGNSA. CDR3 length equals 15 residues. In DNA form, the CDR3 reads TGTGCCAGCAGCTTAATCGCGGGAGTGGTAGATACGCAGTATTTT. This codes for CASSLIAGVVDTQYF.

The CDR3 DNA is TGTGCCAGCAGTTTATGGAGCCCGGGACAGGGGTTGTTTGGTCAGCCCCAGCATTTT. Translated: CASSLWSPGQGLFGQPQHF. This chain joins TRBV28 and TRBJ1-5; 10 nucleotides align to TRBD1. The CDR3 loop spans 19 amino acids. Germline CDR1 reads MDHEN; CDR2 reads SYDVKM. Trimming removed 0 bases from V and 6 bases from J; junction bases left unmatched: 14.

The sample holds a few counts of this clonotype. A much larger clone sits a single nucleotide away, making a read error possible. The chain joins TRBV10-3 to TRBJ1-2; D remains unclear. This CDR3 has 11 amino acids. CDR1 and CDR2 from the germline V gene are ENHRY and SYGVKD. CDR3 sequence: CAIGEYGGYTF. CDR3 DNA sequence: TGTGCCATCGGTGAGTATGGTGGCTACACCTTC.